The 21 T cell receptor beta chains presented below share a single source sample, sequenced in a study of blood T cell repertoires in COVID-19. Sequencing was performed with immunoSEQ multiplex PCR; in TCRdb, only in-frame clones are kept and a portion is missing. Among about 280,000 clones, roughly 85% were seen once, and the ten largest hold 5% to 6.5%. Sequencing used peripheral blood. The receptors here all came from a man aged 50 or older with active or convalescent COVID-19.

This clone was detected a few times. This chain joins TRBV28 and TRBJ2-7, with 9 bases matching TRBD1. J was trimmed by 4 bases and V by 6 bases; bases with no gene match: 10. In germline, CDR1 is MDHEN, CDR2 SYDVKM. CDR3 length equals 15 residues. The CDR3 protein is CASSGRPDRGYEQYF. CDR3 nucleotides: TGTGCCAGCAGCGGCCGTCCCGACAGGGGGTACGAGCAGTACTTC.

The chain's CDR3 is CASRGPSTDLGYTF. CDR3 bases: TGCGCCAGCAGAGGACCTTCGACAGACCTTGGCTACACCTTC. The gene calls are TRBV5-1 and TRBJ1-2; TRBD1 might be the D (5 bases). The CDR3 loop spans 14 amino acids. Trimming pared 5 bases from V and 7 bases from J, leaving 18 bases between. The germline V gene has CDR1 SGHRS and CDR2 YFSETQ.

This chain connects TRBV7-9 to TRBJ2-5; D remains ambiguous. CDR1 is SEHNR and CDR2 is FQNEAQ in the germline V gene (reference sequence). V dropped 0 bases and J dropped 3 bases, with 5 bases sitting between them. The CDR3 has 13 residues. CDR3 region: CASSLATKETQYF. Here the CDR3 DNA reads TGTGCCAGCAGCTTAGCGACAAAAGAGACCCAGTACTTC. Together with reference TRBV7-9 and TRBJ2-5, the CDR3 gives the full variable domain: DTGVSQNPRHKITKRGQNVTFRCDPISEHNRLYWYRQTLGQGPEFLTYFQNEAQLEKSRLLSDRFSAERPKGSFSTLEIQRTEQGDSAMYLCASSLATKETQYFGPGTRLLVL.

This clone was found once. CDR3 protein: CATNLKGLTYEQYF. The CDR3 DNA reads as TGTGCCACCAATTTAAAGGGACTAACCTACGAGCAGTACTTC. The gene calls are TRBV28 and TRBJ2-7; 7 nucleotides agree with TRBD2. CDR1 and CDR2 from the germline V gene are MDHEN and SYDVKM. The CDR3 spans 14 residues. The J segment lost 2 bases and the V segment lost 10 bases, leaving 11 bases of the junction unmatched. Filled out from reference TRBV28 and TRBJ2-7, the complete variable domain reads DVKVTQSSRYLVKRTGEKVFLECVQDMDHENMFWYRQDPGLGLRLIYFSYDVKMKEKGDIPEGYSVSREKKERFSLILESASTNQTSMYLCATNLKGLTYEQYFGPGTRLTVT.

The J gene is TRBJ1-1, the V gene TRBV29-1; 7 bases agree with TRBD1. V dropped 5 bases and J dropped 4; count of bases not matched to a gene: 7. The CDR3 is made up of 13 amino acids. Germline CDR1 reads SQVTM; CDR2 reads ANQGSEA. CDR3 nucleotide sequence: TGCAGCGTTAGAGGGGACAGCACCACTGAAGCTTTCTTT. Translated, it gives CSVRGDSTTEAFF.

This chain joins TRBV9 and TRBJ1-5; perhaps TRBD1 as D (5 bases). The ends were cut back, 4 bases at V and 4 bases at J, with 15 bases in the middle. Germline CDR1 SGDLS, CDR2 YYNGEE. The CDR3 sequence is 15 residues long. This chain's CDR3 is CASSNNIGANQPQHF. For the CDR3, the DNA is TGTGCCAGCAGCAACAATATTGGGGCTAATCAGCCCCAGCATTTT.

The gene calls are TRBV27 and TRBJ1-5, with D possibly being TRBD1 (6 bases). The ends were cut back, 8 bases at V and 7 bases at J, with 12 bases in the middle. CDR3 length: 12 residues. In germline, CDR1 is MNHEY, CDR2 SMNVEV (reference sequence). CDR3 in DNA: TGTGCCAGCGGGATTACAGGGCAGCCCCAGCATTTT. Its translation: CASGITGQPQHF.

A remark on this clone: Other DNA variants within this sample encode the same CDR3. This chain links TRBV5-1 with TRBJ2-7; D may be TRBD2 (7 bases). Per germline, CDR1 SGHRS and CDR2 YFSETQ. The CDR3 length is 14 residues. V was trimmed by 4 bases and J by 5 bases, leaving 16 bases between them. The CDR3: CASSGLGGRNEQYF. CDR3 bases: TGCGCCAGCAGCGGTCTGGGGGGGCGGAACGAGCAGTACTTC.

This rearrangement joins TRBV4-1 to TRBJ1-2; tentatively, D is TRBD1 (6 bases). V lost 3 bases and J 4 bases, leaving 18 bases between the germline ends. Germline CDR1 and CDR2: MGHRA and YSYEKL. The CDR3 extends over 16 amino acids. In DNA form, the CDR3 reads TGCGCCAGCAGCCAGGAGAGGAAAACAGGGACCTATGGCTACACCTTC. This sequence encodes CASSQERKTGTYGYTF.

The rearrangement links TRBV6-5 to TRBJ2-7; TRBD1 might be the D (6 bases). The CDR3 extends over 13 amino acids. Germline CDR1 and CDR2: MNHEY and SVGAGI. Between the trimmed V and J ends, which lost 0 bases and 10 bases, there was a span of 13 bases. The CDR3 DNA reads TGTGCCAGCAGTTACTCGCCACAGGGCCCCCAGTACTTC. This sequence encodes CASSYSPQGPQYF.

The chain combines TRBV5-6 with TRBJ2-3, with 9 bases lining up with TRBD2. The CDR3 has 17 residues. Trimming at V came to 0 bases and at J to 4 bases, leaving 9 bases not matched to a gene. Germline loops: CDR1 SGHDT, CDR2 YYEEEE. The CDR3 sequence is CASSLVGGGRAADTQYF. The CDR3 DNA sequence: TGTGCCAGCAGCTTGGTAGGGGGCGGGAGGGCCGCAGATACGCAGTATTTT.

CDR3 nucleotide sequence: TGTGCCAGCAGCCTAACGGACCAGACTAGCGGGAGAACCCACCAAGAGACCCAGTACTTC. It specifies CASSLTDQTSGRTHQETQYF. The J gene is TRBJ2-5, the V gene TRBV6-2 or TRBV6-3; 12 nucleotides line up with TRBD2. The germline gives CDR1 MNHEY, CDR2 SVGEGT. The CDR3 runs to 20 residues. V gave up 6 bases and J gave up 0 bases; unmatched junction bases: 17.

This chain connects TRBV28 to TRBJ2-1, with 9 nucleotides matching TRBD2. Germline V gene data show CDR1 as MDHEN and CDR2 as SYDVKM. The CDR3 runs to 19 residues. J gave up 2 bases and V 6 bases, and 17 bases lay outside the gene matches. The CDR3 is CASRGHNTSGPSPYNEQFF. DNA of the CDR3: TGTGCCAGCAGGGGGCACAATACTAGCGGGCCGTCTCCCTACAATGAGCAGTTCTTC.

This chain links TRBV7-3 with TRBJ2-2; 7 bases are a match to TRBD1. The V gene's germline CDR1 is SGHTA and CDR2 FQGTGA. This CDR3 spans 14 amino acids. V lost 5 bases to trimming and J lost 4 bases; unmatched junction nucleotides: 4. The CDR3 coding sequence is TGTGCCAGCAGCCCGGACAGGATCACCGGGGAGCTGTTTTTT. Translating it yields CASSPDRITGELFF.

The chain carries TRBV19 and TRBJ1-2; the match to TRBD1 covers 8 bases. This CDR3 has 13 amino acids. Germline CDR1 and CDR2: LNHDA and SQIVND (reference sequence). Trimming took 7 bases from V and 5 from J; bases not matched to a gene: 6. The CDR3 here is CASTETGEYGYTF. The DNA for the CDR3 is TGTGCCAGTACGGAGACAGGGGAATATGGCTACACCTTC.

This chain links TRBV28 with TRBJ2-1, with D maybe TRBD1 (6 bases). The CDR3 length is 17 residues. Trimming removed 5 bases from V and 6 bases from J, with 23 bases in between. Germline CDR1 MDHEN, CDR2 SYDVKM. The CDR3 sequence is CASSPQGQRLRGNEQFF. CDR3 bases: TGTGCCAGCAGTCCACAAGGACAGCGGCTAAGGGGCAATGAGCAGTTCTTC.

This sequence joins TRBV10-3 and TRBJ2-7, with TRBD2 as a possible D gene (7 bases). V shed 10 bases and J shed 7 bases, with 20 bases lying between them. In germline, CDR1 is ENHRY, CDR2 SYGVKD. CDR3 size: 13 residues. CDR3 coding DNA: TGTGCCACCACGCCGGGGGGCGCGTGGGAGCAGTACTTC. Its protein product is CATTPGGAWEQYF.

This rearrangement joins TRBV21-1 to TRBJ1-2; TRBD1, the table's D call, lacks a check against the DNA. TRBV21-1 is termed a pseudogene. The CDR3 loop spans 13 amino acids. Here the CDR3 reads CAGRQGINYGYTF. In DNA form, the CDR3 reads TGTGCCGGAAGACAGGGGATAAACTATGGCTACACCTTC.

V and J are TRBV19 and TRBJ2-7; TRBD2 matches at 8 bases. The CDR3 covers 16 residues. With 3 bases clipped from V and 2 bases from J, the junction kept 9 bases outside the gene matches. CDR1 LNHDA and CDR2 SQIVND come from the germline V gene (reference sequence). CDR3 sequence reads: CASSMGASGLPYEQYF. CDR3 in DNA: TGTGCCAGTAGTATGGGGGCTAGCGGGCTCCCCTACGAGCAGTACTTC. The full variable domain, with the rest looked up from reference TRBV19 and TRBJ2-7, is DGGITQSPKYLFRKEGQNVTLSCEQNLNHDAMYWYRQDPGQGLRLIYYSQIVNDFQKGDIAEGYSVSREKKESFPLTVTSAQKNPTAFYLCASSMGASGLPYEQYFGPGTRLTVT.

The chain recombines TRBV25-1 with TRBJ2-1; D call uncertain. Germline CDR1 is MGHDK and CDR2 is SYGVNS. Trimming pared 2 bases from V and 4 bases from J, leaving 18 bases between. This CDR3 has 17 amino acids. The CDR3 protein is CASSEVGTGRTYNEQFF. The CDR3 nucleotides read TGTGCCAGCAGTGAAGTGGGTACGGGTCGTACGTACAATGAGCAGTTCTTC.

The chain uses TRBV27 and TRBJ1-5, with 10 bases aligning to TRBD1. This CDR3 region has 15 residues. Germline CDR1 and CDR2: MNHEY and SMNVEV (reference sequence). With 4 bases clipped from V and 1 base from J, the junction kept 1 base outside the gene matches. The CDR3 DNA sequence: TGTGCCAGCAGTTCGACAGGGGGCAGCAATCAGCCCCAGCATTTT. Translating it yields CASSSTGGSNQPQHF.